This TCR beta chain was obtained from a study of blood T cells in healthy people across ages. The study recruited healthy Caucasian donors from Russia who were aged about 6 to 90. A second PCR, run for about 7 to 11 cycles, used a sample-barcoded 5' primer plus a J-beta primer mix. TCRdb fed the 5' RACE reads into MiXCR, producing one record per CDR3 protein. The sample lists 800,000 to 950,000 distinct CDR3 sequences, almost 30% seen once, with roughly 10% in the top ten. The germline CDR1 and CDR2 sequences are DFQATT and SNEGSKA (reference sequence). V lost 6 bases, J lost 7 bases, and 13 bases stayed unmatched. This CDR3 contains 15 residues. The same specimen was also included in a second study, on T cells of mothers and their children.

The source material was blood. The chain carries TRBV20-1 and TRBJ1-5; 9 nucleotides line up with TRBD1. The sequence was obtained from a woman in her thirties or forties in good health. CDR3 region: CSAQPGQGARQPQHF. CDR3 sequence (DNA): TGCAGTGCCCAACCGGGACAGGGCGCTCGGCAGCCCCAGCATTTT.